This T cell receptor beta chain emerged from a study of blood T cell repertoires in COVID-19. Study context: Whether acute or convalescent, the COVID-19 samples came from the United States, Italy and Spain. PBMCs, B-cell-depleted T cells, or T cells were the source of the cDNA or gDNA that made up the material.

The germline CDR1 and CDR2 sequences are SGHTS and YDEGEE. The germline V and J ends were trimmed by 6 bases and 1 base, with 15 bases remaining between them. The CDR3 totals 15 residues. Seattle participants joined during active infection and were tracked over time. As handled by the study authors: Reference gene primers were amplified, and this amplification served to estimate nucleated cell counts. The method was immunoSEQ multiplex PCR; TCRdb's version includes in-frame clones alone and lacks a portion of them. The V and J calls and clone size were taken over from that table, and D and trimming were inferred from the DNA. The sample gives 300,000 to 400,000 clones, roughly 90% of which show up once; roughly 7.1% is in the top ten.

The chain is built from TRBV5-8 and TRBJ2-3; possible D gene TRBD1, 6 bases. This clonotype was obtained from a woman aged 55-69 years with COVID-19, enrolled during active disease. The sample taken for sequencing was peripheral blood. The chain's CDR3 is CASMRAPGGTDTQYF. For the CDR3, the DNA is TGTGCCAGCATGCGAGCTCCAGGGGGCACAGATACGCAGTATTTT.